These 8 T cell receptor beta chains were all obtained from the same sample, sequenced in a study of PD-L1 blockade in urothelial cancer. Only in-frame clones appear in the TCRdb table, and some are missing; sequencing was by immunoSEQ multiplex PCR. This sample has about 37,000 clones; about four fifths occur once, and the top ten carry about 17%. Sequencing was performed on PBMCs, taken around atezolizumab (anti-PD-L1) treatment. The source of these receptors is a man in his sixties with urothelial cancer.

The chain is built from TRBV6-5 and TRBJ1-3, with D maybe TRBD1 (6 bases). Germline V gene data show CDR1 as MNHEY and CDR2 as SVGAGI. This CDR3 region has 16 residues. V lost 0 bases and J lost 7, with 16 bases in between. CDR3 protein: CASSYSPGTTPNTIYF. The CDR3 DNA is TGTGCCAGCAGTTACTCTCCGGGGACAACCCCTAACACCATATATTTT.

CDR3 coding DNA: TGCGCCAGCAGCCCGAAGTGGGAAAATCGAGACAGGGGCGGCAATCAGCCCCAGCATTTT. Its protein is CASSPKWENRDRGGNQPQHF. This sequence joins TRBV4-1 and TRBJ1-5; 8 positions agree with TRBD1. The germline V gene encodes CDR1 MGHRA and CDR2 YSYEKL. V dropped 4 bases and J dropped 2; count of bases not matched to a gene: 19. The CDR3 length is 20 residues.

This chain connects TRBV7-2 to TRBJ2-3; perhaps TRBD1 as D (5 bases). In germline, CDR1 is SGHTA, CDR2 FQGNSA. Trimming took off 0 bases at V and 6 bases at J, with 16 bases between the two ends. The CDR3 has 16 residues. CDR3 bases: TGTGCCAGCAGCTTAGCAGGGCTAGGGGTCATGGATACGCAGTATTTT. Encoded protein: CASSLAGLGVMDTQYF. Combining the CDR3 with reference TRBV7-2 and TRBJ2-3 gives the whole variable domain GAGVSQSPSNKVTEKGKDVELRCDPISGHTALYWYRQSLGQGLEFLIYFQGNSAPDKSGLPSDRFSAERTGGSVSTLTIQRTQQEDSAVYLCASSLAGLGVMDTQYFGPGTRLTVL.

The V call is TRBV18, the J call TRBJ2-2; perhaps TRBD1 as D (6 bases). The ends were cut back, 1 base at V and 0 bases at J, with 21 bases in the middle. The CDR3 has 20 amino acids. Germline V lookup: CDR1 KGHSH, CDR2 LQKENI. The CDR3 bases are TGTGCCAGCTCACCACGCGCCGGGACAAGTAGTTTCGCGAACACCGGGGAGCTGTTTTTT. Residues: CASSPRAGTSSFANTGELFF.

In this sample, this clone turned up a few times. The V call is TRBV5-1, the J call TRBJ1-1; 7 bases map to TRBD1. Germline V lookup: CDR1 SGHRS, CDR2 YFSETQ. The CDR3 runs to 15 residues. The ends lost 2 bases at V and 5 bases at J; junction bases unmatched: 9. The CDR3 reads CASSFLTGSATEAFF. The CDR3 region has the DNA TGCGCCAGCAGCTTCCTGACAGGGTCGGCGACTGAAGCTTTCTTT. The full variable domain, in which reference TRBV5-1 and TRBJ1-1 provide the parts outside the CDR3, is KAGVTQTPRYLIKTRGQQVTLSCSPISGHRSVSWYQQTPGQGLQFLFEYFSETQRNKGNFPGRFSGRQFSNSRSEMNVSTLELGDSALYLCASSFLTGSATEAFFGQGTRLTVV.

V is TRBV28 and J is TRBJ1-1; 10 nucleotides match TRBD1. This CDR3 contains 17 residues. Losses at the gene ends were 1 base for V and 0 bases for J; bases not matched to a gene: 5. Germline CDR1 is MDHEN and CDR2 is SYDVKM. The chain's CDR3 is CASSLLGGTGVNTEAFF. The CDR3 region has the DNA TGTGCCAGCAGTTTATTGGGGGGGACAGGGGTGAACACTGAAGCTTTCTTT.

The J gene is TRBJ1-6, the V gene TRBV4-2, with a tentative D call TRBD1 (6 bases). Germline values: CDR1 LGHNA, CDR2 YNFKEQ. The CDR3 spans 15 residues. Trimming shortened V by 1 base and J by 5 bases, and 9 bases separated the two germline ends. The CDR3 loop reads CASSQGDTHNSPLHF. DNA for the CDR3: TGTGCCAGCAGCCAAGGGGACACCCATAATTCACCCCTCCACTTT.

The chain is built from TRBV5-1 and TRBJ2-1; tentatively, D is TRBD1 (6 bases). The germline V gene encodes CDR1 SGHRS and CDR2 YFSETQ. Trimming stripped 5 bases from V and 6 bases from J, with 9 bases between. The CDR3 extends over 12 amino acids. CDR3 nucleotide sequence: TGCGCCAGCAGACAGGGCCTCAATGAGCAGTTCTTC. Its translation is CASRQGLNEQFF. Full variable domain (missing parts from reference TRBV5-1 and TRBJ2-1): KAGVTQTPRYLIKTRGQQVTLSCSPISGHRSVSWYQQTPGQGLQFLFEYFSETQRNKGNFPGRFSGRQFSNSRSEMNVSTLELGDSALYLCASRQGLNEQFFGPGTRLTVL.